This T cell receptor (beta chain) was recovered during a study of blood T cells in healthy people across ages. Study context: Template switching retrieved approximately one barcoded beta molecule for each two T cells.

The CDR3 loop spans 15 amino acids. V trimming: 5 bases; J trimming: 5 bases; junction bases outside the gene matches: 12. At least 7 million PBMCs were isolated per sample. Primed by a sample-barcoded 5' primer and a J-beta primer mix, a second PCR proceeded for roughly 6 to 12 cycles. Tags on each cDNA molecule came from a template-switch adaptor with 12 random nucleotides. MiXCR, applied by TCRdb to the 5' RACE reads, yields one record per CDR3 protein. The profile shows more than 800,000 distinct CDR3 sequences, under 30% of them singletons. Whole-study findings and limits: The unsorted PBMCs prevented any conclusive comparison of naive versus antigen-experienced cells.

This clonotype was observed at least ten times. Its antigen remains unidentified. Sequencing was done on a sample of blood. The receptor was isolated from an elderly woman in good health. The V call is TRBV12-3 or TRBV12-4, the J call TRBJ2-7, with 7 bases lining up with TRBD1. The CDR3 protein is CASSNPTGLTDEQYF. Here the CDR3 DNA reads TGTGCCAGCAGTAACCCGACAGGGCTCACGGACGAGCAGTACTTC.